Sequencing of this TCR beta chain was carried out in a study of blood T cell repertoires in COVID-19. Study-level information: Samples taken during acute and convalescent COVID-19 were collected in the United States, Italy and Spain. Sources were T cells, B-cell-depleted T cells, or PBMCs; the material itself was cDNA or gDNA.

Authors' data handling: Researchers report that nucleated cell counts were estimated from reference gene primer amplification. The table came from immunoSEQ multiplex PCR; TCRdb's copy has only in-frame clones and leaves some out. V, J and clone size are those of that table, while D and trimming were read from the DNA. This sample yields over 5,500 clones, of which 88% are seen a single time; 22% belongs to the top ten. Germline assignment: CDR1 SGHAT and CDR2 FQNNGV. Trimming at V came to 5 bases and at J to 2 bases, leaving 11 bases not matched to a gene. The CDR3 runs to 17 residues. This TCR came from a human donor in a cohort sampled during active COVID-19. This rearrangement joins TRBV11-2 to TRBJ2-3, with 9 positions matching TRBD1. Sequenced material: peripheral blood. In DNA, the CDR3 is TGTGCCAGCAGCCGAACCTTCAGGACAGGGGCCACAGATACGCAGTATTTT. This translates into CASSRTFRTGATDTQYF.